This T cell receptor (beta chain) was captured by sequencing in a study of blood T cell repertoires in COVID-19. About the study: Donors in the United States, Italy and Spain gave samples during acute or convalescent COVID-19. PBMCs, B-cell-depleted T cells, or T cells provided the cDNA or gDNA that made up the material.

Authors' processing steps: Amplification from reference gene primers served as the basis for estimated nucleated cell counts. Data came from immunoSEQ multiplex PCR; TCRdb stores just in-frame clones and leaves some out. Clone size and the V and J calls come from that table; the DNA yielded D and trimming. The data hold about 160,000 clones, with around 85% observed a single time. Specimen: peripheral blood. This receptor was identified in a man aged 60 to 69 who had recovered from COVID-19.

CDR3 nucleotides: TGTGCCAGCAGCCAAGCTAGGACTAGCGGGGCTGACGAGCAGTACTTC. It yields the protein CASSQARTSGADEQYF. This rearrangement joins TRBV3-1 (or the pseudogene TRBV3-2) to TRBJ2-7, with 12 bases aligning to TRBD2. V gave up 1 base and J gave up 5 bases; unmatched junction bases: 6. CDR1 LGHDT and CDR2 YNNKEL come from the germline V gene (reference sequence). This CDR3 region has 16 residues.